This T cell receptor (beta chain) was sequenced for a study of blood T cell repertoires in COVID-19. Overall study: The samples span acute and convalescent COVID-19 from the United States, Italy and Spain. Sample material is recorded as cDNA or gDNA derived from T cells, B-cell-depleted T cells, or PBMCs.

Methods used by the authors: Amplification of reference gene primers provided the estimated nucleated cell counts. Measured with immunoSEQ multiplex PCR; TCRdb has only the in-frame clones, and not every one. The D gene and trimming were derived from the DNA, and the V and J assignments and clone size from that table. The sample holds roughly 190,000 clones; about 89% are singletons and the top ten take roughly 3.5%. Germline V gene sequence: CDR1 MDHEN, CDR2 SYDVKM. The V end lost 6 bases, the J end lost 2 bases, and 16 bases lay between the germline ends. The CDR3 contains 15 residues. The rearrangement links TRBV28 to TRBJ2-5; maybe TRBD1 (6 bases). The sample taken for sequencing was peripheral blood. This receptor was taken from a man in his sixties or seventies with acute or convalescent COVID-19. CDR3 amino acids: CASRGAGTKQETQYF. The CDR3 coding sequence is TGTGCCAGCAGGGGGGCCGGGACCAAACAAGAGACCCAGTACTTC.